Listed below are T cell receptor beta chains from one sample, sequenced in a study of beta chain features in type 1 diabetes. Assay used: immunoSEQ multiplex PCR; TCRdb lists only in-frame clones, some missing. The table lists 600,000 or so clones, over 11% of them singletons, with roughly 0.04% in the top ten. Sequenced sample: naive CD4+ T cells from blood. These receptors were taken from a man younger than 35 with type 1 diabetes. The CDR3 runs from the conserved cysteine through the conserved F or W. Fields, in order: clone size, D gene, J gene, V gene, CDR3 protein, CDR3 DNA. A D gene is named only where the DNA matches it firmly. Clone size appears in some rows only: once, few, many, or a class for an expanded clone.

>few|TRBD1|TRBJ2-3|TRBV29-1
CSVGRTGGADTQYF
TGCAGCGTTGGCAGGACAGGGGGCGCAGATACGCAGTATTTT
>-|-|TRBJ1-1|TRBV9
CASSAPQGLDTEAFF
TGTGCCAGCAGCGCCCCACAGGGTTTGGACACTGAAGCTTTCTTT
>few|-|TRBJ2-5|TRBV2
CASSEAGVSKTQYF
TGTGCCAGCAGTGAAGCCGGGGTATCGAAGACCCAGTACTTC
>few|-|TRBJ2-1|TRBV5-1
CASSLQMSSYNEQFF
TGCGCCAGCAGCTTGCAGATGAGCTCCTACAATGAGCAGTTCTTC
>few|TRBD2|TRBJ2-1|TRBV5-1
CASSLAWTSGNNEQFF
TGCGCCAGCAGCTTGGCATGGACTAGCGGGAACAATGAGCAGTTCTTC
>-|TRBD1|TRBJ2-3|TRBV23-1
CASLSGTGSPTDTQYF
TGCGCCAGCCTGTCCGGGACAGGCTCCCCCACAGATACGCAGTATTTT
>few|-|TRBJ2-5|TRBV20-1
CSWELRETQYF
TGCAGCTGGGAACTTCGAGAGACCCAGTACTTC
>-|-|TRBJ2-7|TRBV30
CAWSVAGVEQYF
TGTGCCTGGAGTGTAGCCGGGGTAGAGCAGTACTTC
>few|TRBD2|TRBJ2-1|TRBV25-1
CASTGREGHIHEQFF
TGTGCCAGCACTGGTCGGGAGGGCCATATCCATGAGCAGTTCTTC
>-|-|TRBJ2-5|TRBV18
CASSRAQAIMETQYF
TGTGCCAGCTCACGAGCCCAAGCCATTATGGAGACCCAGTACTTC
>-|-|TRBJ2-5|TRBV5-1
CASSLIGGEETQYF
TGCGCCAGCAGCTTAATAGGGGGAGAAGAGACCCAGTACTTC
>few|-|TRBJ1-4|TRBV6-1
CASIRQAPSEKLFF
TGTGCCAGCATTCGACAGGCCCCAAGTGAAAAACTGTTTTTT
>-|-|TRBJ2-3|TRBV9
CASRAINTDTQYF
TGTGCCAGTCGCGCAATCAATACAGATACGCAGTATTTT
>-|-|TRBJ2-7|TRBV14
CASSPYLGAYEQYF
TGTGCCAGCAGCCCTTACCTGGGGGCCTACGAGCAGTACTTC
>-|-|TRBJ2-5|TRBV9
CASSVRAGSETQYF
TGTGCCAGCAGCGTACGTGCGGGTTCCGAGACCCAGTACTTC
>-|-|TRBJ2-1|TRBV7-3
CASSSLRDEQFF
TGTGCCAGCAGCTCCCTCAGGGATGAGCAGTTCTTC
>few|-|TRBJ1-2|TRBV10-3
CGLSSGVGYGYTF
TGTGGACTATCTAGCGGGGTCGGCTATGGCTACACCTTC
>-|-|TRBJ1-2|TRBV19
CASSIGQKYGYTF
TGTGCCAGTAGTATCGGACAGAAGTATGGCTACACCTTC
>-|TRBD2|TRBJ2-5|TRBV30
CAWSVGWGGPQETQYF
TGTGCCTGGAGTGTCGGTTGGGGAGGGCCCCAAGAGACCCAGTACTTC
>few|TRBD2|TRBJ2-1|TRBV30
CASRGGRAGEQFF
TGTGCCTCTCGGGGCGGGAGGGCCGGTGAGCAGTTCTTC
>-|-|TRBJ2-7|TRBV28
CASSISSYEQYF
TGTGCCAGCAGCATCTCCTCGTACGAGCAGTACTTC
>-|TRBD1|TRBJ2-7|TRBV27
CASSTRQGAGEQYF
TGTGCCAGCAGTACAAGACAGGGGGCAGGGGAGCAGTACTTC
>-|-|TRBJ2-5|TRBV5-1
CASSPGQGRLETQYF
TGCGCCAGCAGCCCTGGGCAGGGACGGTTAGAGACCCAGTACTTC
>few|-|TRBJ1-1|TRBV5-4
CASSFSTGAGTEAFF
TGTGCCAGCAGCTTCAGTACTGGGGCGGGCACTGAAGCTTTCTTT
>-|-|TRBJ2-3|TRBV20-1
CSATRRDTQYF
TGCAGTGCTACCCGGCGAGATACGCAGTATTTT
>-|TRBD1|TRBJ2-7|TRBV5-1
CASSERGRGAVYEQYF
TGCGCCAGCAGCGAGAGGGGGCGAGGGGCCGTCTACGAGCAGTACTTC
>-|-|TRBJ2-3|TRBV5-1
CASSPDRTDTQYF
TGCGCCAGCAGCCCTGATCGCACAGATACGCAGTATTTT
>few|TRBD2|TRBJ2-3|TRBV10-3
CAISIAGGDTQYF
TGTGCCATCAGTATCGCGGGAGGAGATACGCAGTATTTT
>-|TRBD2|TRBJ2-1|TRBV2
CASSGMGLAGGNEQFF
TGTGCCAGCAGTGGTATGGGTCTAGCGGGAGGGAATGAGCAGTTCTTC
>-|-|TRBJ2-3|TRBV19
CASSPGYTDTQYF
TGTGCCAGTAGTCCGGGGTACACAGATACGCAGTATTTT
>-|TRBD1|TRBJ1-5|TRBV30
CAWSRGQGGQPQHF
TGTGCCTGGAGTAGAGGACAGGGGGGTCAGCCCCAGCATTTT
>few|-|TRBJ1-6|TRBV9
CASRARDTNSPLHF
TGTGCCAGCAGGGCCCGGGACACCAATTCACCCCTCCACTTT
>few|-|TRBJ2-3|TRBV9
CASSPNTADTQYF
TGTGCCAGCAGCCCGAATACTGCAGATACGCAGTATTTT
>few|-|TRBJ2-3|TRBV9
CASSVHLLDTQYF
TGTGCCAGCAGCGTCCACTTACTAGATACGCAGTATTTT
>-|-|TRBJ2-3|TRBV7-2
CASSSPLPRGDTQYF
TGTGCCAGCAGCTCACCCCTCCCTCGAGGGGACACGCAGTATTTT
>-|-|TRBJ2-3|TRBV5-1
CASSPVGTDTQYF
TGCGCCAGCAGCCCTGTAGGTACAGATACGCAGTATTTT
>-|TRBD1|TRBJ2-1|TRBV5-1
CASSLQGPGGVNEQFF
TGCGCCAGCAGCTTGCAAGGCCCAGGGGGCGTCAATGAGCAGTTCTTC
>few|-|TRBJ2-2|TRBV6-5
CASSYSPVLSGELFF
TGTGCCAGCAGTTACTCGCCGGTACTGTCCGGGGAGCTGTTTTTT
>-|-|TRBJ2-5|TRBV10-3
CAIRGLSEETQYF
TGTGCCATCAGAGGCCTTTCGGAAGAGACCCAGTACTTC
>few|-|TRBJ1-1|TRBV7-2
CASSPMQGTEAFF
TGTGCCAGCAGCCCGATGCAAGGCACTGAAGCTTTCTTT
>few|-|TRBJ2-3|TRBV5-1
CASSLIRDTDTQYF
TGCGCCAGCAGCTTGATACGAGACACAGATACGCAGTATTTT